The clone carrying this T cell receptor (beta chain) has more than one count but fewer than ten. What it binds is unknown. The CDR3 is 15 amino acids. Per the germline V gene, CDR1 is MNHEY and CDR2 is SMNVEV (reference sequence). J gave up 5 bases and V 2 bases, and 5 bases lay outside the gene matches. This entry is derived from a study of blood T cells in healthy people across ages. Using a J-beta primer mix together with a sample-barcoded 5' primer, a second PCR was run for roughly 6 to 12 cycles. TCRdb re-called the 5' RACE reads with MiXCR, one entry per CDR3 protein. Among fewer than 800,000 distinct CDR3 sequences listed, about 25% were seen once. Overall study results and limits: As age increased, TCR beta diversity per million T cells fell in a roughly linear fashion.

This sample also appeared in a second study, on T cells of mothers and their children.

The clonotype originates from a boy between 10 and 17 years old in good health. The chain recombines TRBV27 with TRBJ2-5; 10 bases match TRBD2. The sample comprised blood. The CDR3 region has the DNA TGTGCCAGCAGTTTAAGCGGGGGGGTTCAGGAGACCCAGTACTTC. It specifies CASSLSGGVQETQYF.